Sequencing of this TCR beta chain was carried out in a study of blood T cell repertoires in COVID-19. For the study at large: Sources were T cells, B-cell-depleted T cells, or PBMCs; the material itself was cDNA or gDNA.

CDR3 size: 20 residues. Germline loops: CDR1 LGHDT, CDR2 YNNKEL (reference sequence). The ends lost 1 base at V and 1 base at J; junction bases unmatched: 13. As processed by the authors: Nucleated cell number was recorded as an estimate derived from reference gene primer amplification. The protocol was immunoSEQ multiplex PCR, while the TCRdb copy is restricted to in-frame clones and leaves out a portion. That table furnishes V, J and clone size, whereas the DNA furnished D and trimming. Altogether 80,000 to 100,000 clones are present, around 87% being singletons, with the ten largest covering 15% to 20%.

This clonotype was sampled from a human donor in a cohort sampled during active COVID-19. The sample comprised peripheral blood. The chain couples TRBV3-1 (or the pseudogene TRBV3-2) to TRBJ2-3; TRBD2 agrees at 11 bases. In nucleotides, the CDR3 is TGTGCCAGCAGCCAAGCGTATCTTAGCGGGAGGGCCGAGCGCACAGATACGCAGTATTTT. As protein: CASSQAYLSGRAERTDTQYF.